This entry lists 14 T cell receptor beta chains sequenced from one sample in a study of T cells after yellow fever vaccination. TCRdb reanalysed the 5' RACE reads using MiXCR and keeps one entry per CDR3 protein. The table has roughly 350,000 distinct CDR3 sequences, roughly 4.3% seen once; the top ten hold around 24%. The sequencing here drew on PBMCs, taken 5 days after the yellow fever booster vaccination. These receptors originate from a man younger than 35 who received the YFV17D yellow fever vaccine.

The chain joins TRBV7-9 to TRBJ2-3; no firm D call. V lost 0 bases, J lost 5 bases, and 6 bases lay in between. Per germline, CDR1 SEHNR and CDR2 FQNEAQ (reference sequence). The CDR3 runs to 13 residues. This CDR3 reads CASSLAHGDTQYF. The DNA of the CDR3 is TGTGCCAGCAGCTTAGCGCATGGAGATACGCAGTATTTT.

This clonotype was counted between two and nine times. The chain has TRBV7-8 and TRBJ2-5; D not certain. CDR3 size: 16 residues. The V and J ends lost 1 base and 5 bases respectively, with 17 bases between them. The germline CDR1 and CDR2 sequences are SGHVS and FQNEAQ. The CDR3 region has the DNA TGTGCCAGCAGCTTAGGACTCACCGTGGTCCGGGAGACCCAGTACTTC. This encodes CASSLGLTVVRETQYF.

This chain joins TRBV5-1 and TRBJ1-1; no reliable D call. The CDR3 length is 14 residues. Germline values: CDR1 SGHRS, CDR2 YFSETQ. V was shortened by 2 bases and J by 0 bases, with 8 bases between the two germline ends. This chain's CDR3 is CASSFDGMNTEAFF. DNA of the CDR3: TGCGCCAGCAGCTTTGACGGCATGAACACTGAAGCTTTCTTT.

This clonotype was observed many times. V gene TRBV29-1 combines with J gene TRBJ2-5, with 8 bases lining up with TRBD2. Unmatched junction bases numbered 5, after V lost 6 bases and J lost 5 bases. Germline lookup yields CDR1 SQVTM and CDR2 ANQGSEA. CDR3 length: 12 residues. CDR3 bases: TGCAGCGTCCAAACTAGCGGCGAGACCCAGTACTTC. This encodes CSVQTSGETQYF.

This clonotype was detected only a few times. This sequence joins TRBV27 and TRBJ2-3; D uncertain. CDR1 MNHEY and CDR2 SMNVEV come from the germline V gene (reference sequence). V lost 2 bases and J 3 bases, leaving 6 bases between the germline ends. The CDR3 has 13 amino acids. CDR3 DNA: TGTGCCAGCAGTTTACGGTGGACAGATACGCAGTATTTT. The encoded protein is CASSLRWTDTQYF.

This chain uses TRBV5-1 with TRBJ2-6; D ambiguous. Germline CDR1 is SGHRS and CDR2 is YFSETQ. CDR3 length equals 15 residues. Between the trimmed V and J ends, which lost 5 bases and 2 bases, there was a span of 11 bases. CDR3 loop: CASSPRSPGANVLTF. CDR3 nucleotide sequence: TGCGCCAGCAGTCCGCGTTCTCCTGGGGCCAACGTCCTGACTTTC.

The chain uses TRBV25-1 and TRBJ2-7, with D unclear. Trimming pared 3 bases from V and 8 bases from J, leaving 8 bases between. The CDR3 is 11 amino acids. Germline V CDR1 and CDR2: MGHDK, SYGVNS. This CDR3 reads CASSEVLQQYF. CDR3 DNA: TGTGCCAGCAGTGAGGTCCTACAGCAGTACTTC.

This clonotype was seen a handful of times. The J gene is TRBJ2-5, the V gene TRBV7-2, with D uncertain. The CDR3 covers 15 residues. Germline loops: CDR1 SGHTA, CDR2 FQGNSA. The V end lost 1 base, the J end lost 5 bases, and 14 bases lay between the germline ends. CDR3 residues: CASSLVPISGETQYF. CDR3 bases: TGTGCCAGCAGCTTAGTTCCTATCTCGGGCGAGACCCAGTACTTC.

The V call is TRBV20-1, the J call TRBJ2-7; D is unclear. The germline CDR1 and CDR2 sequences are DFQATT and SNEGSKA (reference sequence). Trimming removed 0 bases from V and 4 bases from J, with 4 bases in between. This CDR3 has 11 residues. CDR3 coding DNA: TGCAGTGCTAGAGATGAGTACGAGCAGTACTTC. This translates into CSARDEYEQYF.

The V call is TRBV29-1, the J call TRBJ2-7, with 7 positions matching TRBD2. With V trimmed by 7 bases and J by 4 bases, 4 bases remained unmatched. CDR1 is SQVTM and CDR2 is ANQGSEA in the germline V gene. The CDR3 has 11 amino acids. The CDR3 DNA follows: TGCAGCGCCATACTAGCGTACGAGCAGTACTTC. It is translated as CSAILAYEQYF.

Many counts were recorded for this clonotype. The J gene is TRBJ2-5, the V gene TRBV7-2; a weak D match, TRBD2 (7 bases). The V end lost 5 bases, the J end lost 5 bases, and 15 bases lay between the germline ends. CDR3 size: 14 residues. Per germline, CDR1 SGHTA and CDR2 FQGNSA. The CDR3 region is CASSPPGGRETQYF. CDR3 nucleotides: TGTGCCAGCAGCCCCCCGGGGGGCCGGGAGACCCAGTACTTC.

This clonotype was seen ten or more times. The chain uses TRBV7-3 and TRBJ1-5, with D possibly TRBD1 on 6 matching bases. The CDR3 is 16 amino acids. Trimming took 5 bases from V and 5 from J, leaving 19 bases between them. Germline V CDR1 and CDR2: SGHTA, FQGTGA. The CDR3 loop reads CASSPWTVGTDQPQHF. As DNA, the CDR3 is TGTGCCAGCAGCCCCTGGACAGTAGGGACTGATCAGCCCCAGCATTTT.

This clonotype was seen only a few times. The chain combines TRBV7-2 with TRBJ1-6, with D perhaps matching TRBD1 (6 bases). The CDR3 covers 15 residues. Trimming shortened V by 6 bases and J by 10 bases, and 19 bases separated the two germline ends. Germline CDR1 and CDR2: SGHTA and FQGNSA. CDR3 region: CASSSGRGPRSPLHF. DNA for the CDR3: TGTGCCAGCAGTTCAGGACGGGGGCCCAGATCACCCCTCCACTTT.

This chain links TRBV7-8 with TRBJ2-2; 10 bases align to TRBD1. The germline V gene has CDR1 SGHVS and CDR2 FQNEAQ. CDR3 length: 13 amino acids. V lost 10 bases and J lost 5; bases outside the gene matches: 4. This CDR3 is CATDRGDTGELFF. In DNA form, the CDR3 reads TGTGCCACGGACAGGGGGGATACCGGGGAGCTGTTTTTT.